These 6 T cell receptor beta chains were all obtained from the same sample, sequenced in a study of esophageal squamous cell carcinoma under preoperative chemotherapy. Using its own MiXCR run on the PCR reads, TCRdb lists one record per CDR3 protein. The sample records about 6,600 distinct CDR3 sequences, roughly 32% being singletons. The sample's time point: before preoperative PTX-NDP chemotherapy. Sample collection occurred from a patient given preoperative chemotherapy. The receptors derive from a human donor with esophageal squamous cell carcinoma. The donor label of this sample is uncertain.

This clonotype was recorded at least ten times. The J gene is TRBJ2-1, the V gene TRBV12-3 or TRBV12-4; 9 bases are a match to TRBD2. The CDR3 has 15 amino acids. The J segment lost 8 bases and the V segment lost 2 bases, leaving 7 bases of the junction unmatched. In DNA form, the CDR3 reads TGTGCCAGCAGTTTATCAGCTAGCGGGATATATGAGCAGTTCTTC. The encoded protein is CASSLSASGIYEQFF.

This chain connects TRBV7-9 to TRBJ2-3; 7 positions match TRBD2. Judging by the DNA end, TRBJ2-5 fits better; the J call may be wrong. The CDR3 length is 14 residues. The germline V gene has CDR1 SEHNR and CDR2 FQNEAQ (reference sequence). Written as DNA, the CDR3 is TGTGCCAGGGGCTCCGGACTAGAGCGAGAGACCCAGTACTTC. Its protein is CARGSGLERETQYF.

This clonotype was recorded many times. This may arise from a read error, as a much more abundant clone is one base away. CDR3 amino acids: CASSQDRMEQYF. The CDR3 DNA sequence: TGTGCCAGCAGCCAAGATCGGATGGAGCAGTACTTC. The chain carries TRBV14 and TRBJ2-1, with unresolved D. The last part of the DNA fits TRBJ2-7 better; the J call may be wrong. This CDR3 is built from 12 residues. Germline values: CDR1 SGHDN, CDR2 FVKESK.

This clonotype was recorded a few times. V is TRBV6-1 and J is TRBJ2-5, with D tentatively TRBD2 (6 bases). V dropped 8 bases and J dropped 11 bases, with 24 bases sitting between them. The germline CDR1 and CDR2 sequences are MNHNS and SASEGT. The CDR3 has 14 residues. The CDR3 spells CASSRVADYNGQYF. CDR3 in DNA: TGTGCCAGCTCTAGGGTAGCGGATTACAATGGGCAGTACTTC.

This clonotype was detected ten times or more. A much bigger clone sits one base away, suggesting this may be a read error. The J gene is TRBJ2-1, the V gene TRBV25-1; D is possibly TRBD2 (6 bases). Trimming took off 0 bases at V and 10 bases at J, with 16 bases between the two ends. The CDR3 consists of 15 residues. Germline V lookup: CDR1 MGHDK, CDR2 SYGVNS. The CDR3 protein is CASSEYRGLSYEQFF. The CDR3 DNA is TGTGCCAGCAGTGAATATAGGGGACTTTCCTACGAGCAGTTCTTC.

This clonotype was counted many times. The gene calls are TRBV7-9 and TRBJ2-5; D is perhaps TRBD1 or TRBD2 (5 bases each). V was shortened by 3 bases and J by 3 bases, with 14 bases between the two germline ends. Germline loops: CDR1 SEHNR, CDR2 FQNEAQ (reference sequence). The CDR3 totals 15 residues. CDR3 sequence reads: CASSFSTGREETQYF. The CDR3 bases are TGTGCCAGCAGCTTTTCGACGGGACGTGAAGAGACCCAGTACTTC.